Listed below are T cell receptor beta chains from one sample, sequenced in a study of blood T cell repertoires in COVID-19. Only in-frame clones appear in the TCRdb table, and some are missing; sequencing was by immunoSEQ multiplex PCR. Of approximately 220,000 clones listed, roughly 80% are singletons. Sequenced input: peripheral blood. The receptors were gathered from a woman over 75 with acute or convalescent COVID-19. CDR3s include the opening cysteine and the closing phenylalanine or tryptophan. The D gene is left open where the match is weak. Some rows have no size entry. The others give once, few or many, or a class for an expanded clone.

size	V	J	D	CDR3	DNA
NA	TRBV19	TRBJ1-2	TRBD1	CASSPRDSLYGYTF	TGTGCCAGTAGTCCCAGGGACAGCCTCTATGGCTACACCTTC
NA	TRBV7-9	TRBJ2-1	NA	CAGSFPGTLNEQFF	TGTGCCGGCAGCTTTCCCGGGACTCTCAATGAGCAGTTCTTC
NA	TRBV6-5	TRBJ1-3	NA	CASSYSQGNTIYF	TGTGCCAGCAGTTACTCACAGGGAAACACCATATATTTT
NA	TRBV11-3	TRBJ2-1	NA	CASSPGEISNEQFF	TGTGCCAGCAGCCCCGGTGAAATTTCGAATGAGCAGTTCTTC
NA	TRBV2	TRBJ2-1	TRBD2	CASSLSGGHSYNEQFF	TGTGCCAGCAGTCTTAGCGGGGGGCACTCCTACAATGAGCAGTTCTTC
NA	TRBV7-2	TRBJ2-7	TRBD2	CASSLVSSGSPYEQYF	TGTGCCAGCAGCTTAGTGTCTAGCGGGAGCCCCTACGAGCAGTACTTC
NA	TRBV4-2	TRBJ2-7	TRBD2	CASSQEGRTGGPPDEQYF	TGTGCCAGCAGCCAAGAGGGCCGAACGGGGGGGCCCCCTGACGAGCAGTACTTC
NA	TRBV7-6	TRBJ2-1	TRBD2	CASSSESSGGGHNEQFF	TGTGCCAGCAGCTCCGAGTCTAGCGGGGGTGGTCACAATGAGCAGTTCTTC
NA	TRBV28	TRBJ2-2	NA	CATIAPNTGELFF	TGTGCCACGATAGCGCCGAACACCGGGGAGCTGTTTTTT
NA	TRBV7-9	TRBJ2-2	TRBD2	CASSPSGGVGELFF	TGTGCCAGCAGCCCTAGCGGGGGAGTCGGGGAGCTGTTTTTT
NA	TRBV27	TRBJ2-1	TRBD2	CASSFAGGLEEQFF	TGTGCCAGCAGTTTTGCGGGAGGACTCGAAGAGCAGTTCTTC
NA	TRBV12-3/TRBV12-4	TRBJ1-1	TRBD1	CASSPGQATEAFF	TGTGCCAGCAGTCCAGGACAGGCAACTGAAGCTTTCTTT
NA	TRBV6-2/TRBV6-3	TRBJ1-5	NA	CASSSSPGSNQPQHF	TGTGCCAGCAGTTCCTCTCCGGGAAGCAATCAGCCCCAGCATTTT
NA	TRBV12-5	TRBJ1-1	TRBD1	CASGTRPGQTNTEAFF	TGTGCTAGTGGTACACGACCGGGACAGACGAACACTGAAGCTTTCTTT
NA	TRBV3-1/TRBV3-2	TRBJ2-1	NA	CASSQGPGMGYEQFF	TGTGCCAGCAGCCAAGGACCGGGGATGGGGTATGAGCAGTTCTTC
NA	TRBV12-5	TRBJ1-4	NA	CASRKEAGEKGFF	TGTGCTAGTCGGAAGGAAGCAGGTGAAAAAGGATTTTTT
few	TRBV6-5	TRBJ1-2	NA	CASRSYGYTF	TGTGCCAGCAGATCTTATGGCTACACCTTC
NA	TRBV7-2	TRBJ1-4	NA	CASSYAGRGDEKLFF	TGTGCCAGCAGCTACGCTGGCAGGGGAGATGAAAAACTGTTTTTT
NA	TRBV9	TRBJ2-3	NA	CASSSDSPNPTDTQYF	TGTGCCAGCAGTTCTGACAGCCCGAATCCCACAGATACGCAGTATTTT
NA	TRBV3-1/TRBV3-2	TRBJ2-3	TRBD1	CASSQQDRFTDTQYF	TGTGCCAGCAGCCAACAGGACAGGTTCACAGATACGCAGTATTTT
NA	TRBV7-9	TRBJ2-7	NA	CASSSTGSYEQYF	TGTGCCAGCAGCTCTACAGGGAGCTACGAGCAGTACTTC
NA	TRBV19	TRBJ1-5	NA	CASSSWSSGYGQPQHF	TGTGCCAGTAGTTCGTGGAGCTCTGGATATGGGCAGCCCCAGCATTTT